Below, 32 T cell receptor beta chains from the same sample are listed, as sequenced in a study of siplizumab effects on memory and regulatory T cells. TCRdb's copy holds only in-frame clones and misses some; the assay was immunoSEQ multiplex PCR. The data contain approximately 100,000 clones, 85% to 95% of them singletons. Sequencing was carried out using non-Treg CD4+ T cells sorted from blood. All receptors derive from a human donor in good health.

The chain's CDR3 is CASSKTGRAEAFF. The CDR3 bases are TGTGCCAGCAGCAAAACAGGGAGGGCCGAAGCTTTCTTT. The rearrangement uses TRBV27 and TRBJ1-1; a weak D match, TRBD1 (6 bases). V gave up 6 bases and J gave up 8 bases, with 16 bases separating them. The CDR3 totals 13 residues. Germline V gene lookup returns CDR1 MNHEY and CDR2 SMNVEV (reference sequence).

This chain links TRBV29-1 with TRBJ1-1; TRBD1 might be the D (5 bases). Per the germline V gene, CDR1 is SQVTM and CDR2 is ANQGSEA. Trimming took off 6 bases at V and 1 base at J, with 15 bases between the two ends. This CDR3 has 14 amino acids. The CDR3 DNA reads TGCAGCGTCCTGATTCGGACACGGAACACTGAAGCTTTCTTT. It encodes CSVLIRTRNTEAFF. The variable domain in full, completed from reference TRBV29-1 and TRBJ1-1, reads SAVISQKPSRDICQRGTSLTIQCQVDSQVTMMFWYRQQPGQSLTLIATANQGSEATYESGFVIDKFPISRPNLTFSTLTVSNMSPEDSSIYLCSVLIRTRNTEAFFGQGTRLTVV.

This chain links TRBV6-6 with TRBJ2-1, with 8 bases identical to TRBD2. Germline lookup yields CDR1 MNHNY and CDR2 SVGAGI (reference sequence). This CDR3 is built from 15 residues. After removal of 5 bases from V and 8 bases from J, the junction contained 11 bases not matched to a gene. CDR3 nucleotide sequence: TGTGCCAGCAGTCTAGCGGGTCTCTACGGGGATGAGCAGTTCTTC. It yields the protein CASSLAGLYGDEQFF.

This chain connects TRBV28 to TRBJ1-4; D not certain. This CDR3 is 16 amino acids long. The germline V and J ends were trimmed by 3 bases and 6 bases, with 17 bases remaining between them. The germline gives CDR1 MDHEN, CDR2 SYDVKM. CDR3 protein: CASSFVLGREDEKLFF. As DNA, the CDR3 is TGTGCCAGCAGTTTCGTACTTGGTAGGGAGGATGAAAAACTGTTTTTT.

This clone was seen a single time. The chain is built from TRBV18 and TRBJ1-3; TRBD1 aligns across 7 bases. This CDR3 is built from 15 residues. With V trimmed by 4 bases and J by 4 bases, 7 bases remained unmatched. The germline V gene encodes CDR1 KGHSH and CDR2 LQKENI. Here the CDR3 reads CASSRQGLDGNTIYF. The CDR3 DNA sequence: TGTGCCAGCTCACGACAGGGACTGGACGGAAACACCATATATTTT.

The chain has TRBV4-3 and TRBJ1-1, with TRBD1 identical over 9 bases. The CDR3 totals 15 residues. Trimming removed 3 bases from V and 0 bases from J; junction bases left unmatched: 2. Looked up from germline, CDR1 is LGHNA and CDR2 is YSLEER. CDR3 in amino acids: CASSQGTGLNTEAFF. The CDR3 nucleotides are TGCGCCAGCAGCCAGGGGACAGGGTTGAACACTGAAGCTTTCTTT.

The V call is TRBV25-1, the J call TRBJ1-2; D gene unclear. V was pared by 6 bases and J by 4 bases, with 9 bases between. The germline CDR1 and CDR2 sequences are MGHDK and SYGVNS. This CDR3 comprises 12 residues. CDR3 in DNA: TGTGCCAGCAGGGCTATGGTCTATGGCTACACCTTC. Protein: CASRAMVYGYTF.

The chain couples TRBV6-5 to TRBJ2-3; perhaps TRBD2 as D (5 bases). Germline V gene sequence: CDR1 MNHEY, CDR2 SVGAGI. This CDR3 has 15 amino acids. Trimming removed 5 bases from V and 3 bases from J, with 15 bases in between. The CDR3 is CASSPTRGPTDTQYF. The CDR3 DNA reads as TGTGCCAGCAGTCCTACCCGAGGGCCAACAGATACGCAGTATTTT.

The CDR3 DNA sequence: TGTGCCAGCAGCTTCGAACAGGGTTACGAGCAGTACTTC. It codes for CASSFEQGYEQYF. The chain couples TRBV7-3 to TRBJ2-7; TRBD1 might be the D (6 bases). Germline values: CDR1 SGHTA, CDR2 FQGTGA. V was pared by 3 bases and J by 4 bases, with 10 bases between. The CDR3 sequence is 13 residues long.

Concerning this clone itself: The sample carries other DNA sequences with the same CDR3. The V call is TRBV29-1, the J call TRBJ2-7; D is ambiguous. This CDR3 has 12 residues. Trimming removed 1 base at V and 4 bases at J, with 8 bases between. Germline CDR1 SQVTM, CDR2 ANQGSEA. The DNA for the CDR3 is TGCAGCGTTGAAGGGGCAGGATACGAGCAGTACTTC. Amino acids: CSVEGAGYEQYF.

The rearrangement joins TRBV4-3 to TRBJ2-5; TRBD1 might be the D (6 bases). Germline values: CDR1 LGHNA, CDR2 YSLEER. The length of the CDR3 is 17 residues. Deletions cut 0 bases from V and 5 bases from J, with 19 bases between. The CDR3 DNA sequence: TGCGCCAGCAGCCAAGAAGGTGGGGGCCGCCGGGGTGAGACCCAGTACTTC. The encoded protein is CASSQEGGGRRGETQYF.

The chain is built from TRBV12-5 and TRBJ1-5; the match to TRBD1 covers 7 bases. The length of the CDR3 is 15 residues. Germline lookup yields CDR1 LGHNT and CDR2 FRNRAP. The junction had 13 bases not matched to a gene; V was cut back by 5 bases and J by 9 bases. CDR3 amino acids: CASGMTGTATRPQHF. DNA for the CDR3: TGTGCTAGTGGTATGACCGGGACAGCCACTCGGCCCCAGCATTTT.

The chain has TRBV27 and TRBJ1-1; D is possibly TRBD1 (6 bases). This CDR3 has 15 amino acids. Germline V gene data show CDR1 as MNHEY and CDR2 as SMNVEV (reference sequence). V lost 0 bases, J lost 5 bases, and 13 bases lay in between. This chain's CDR3 is CASSLSPGARTEAFF. The CDR3 DNA reads as TGTGCCAGCAGTTTATCGCCGGGGGCCAGGACTGAAGCTTTCTTT.

This chain joins TRBV11-1 and TRBJ2-1, with TRBD1 matching over 7 bases. With V trimmed by 3 bases and J by 6 bases, 11 bases remained unmatched. CDR1 is SGHAT and CDR2 is FQDESV in the germline V gene (reference sequence). CDR3 size: 16 residues. CDR3 sequence (DNA): TGTGCCAGCAGCTTTGGCAGGGGGAGAGGTGGCAATGAGCAGTTCTTC. Translating it yields CASSFGRGRGGNEQFF. Using reference TRBV11-1 and TRBJ2-1 for the parts outside the CDR3, the full variable domain is EAEVAQSPRYKITEKSQAVAFWCDPISGHATLYWYRQILGQGPELLVQFQDESVVDDSQLPKDRFSAERLKGVDSTLKIQPAELGDSAMYLCASSFGRGRGGNEQFFGPGTRLTVL.

The chain combines TRBV30 with TRBJ2-6; D might be TRBD2 (5 bases). Trimming removed 2 bases from V and 3 bases from J, with 11 bases in between. The CDR3 length is 15 residues. Germline V CDR1 and CDR2: GTSNPN, SVGIG (reference sequence). The CDR3 DNA is TGTGCCTGGAGTAAAGGGAGTGGTGGGGCCAACGTCCTGACTTTC. Amino acid sequence: CAWSKGSGGANVLTF. Supplemented by reference TRBV30 and TRBJ2-6, the full variable domain reads SQTIHQWPATLVQPVGSPLSLECTVEGTSNPNLYWYRQAAGRGLQLLFYSVGIGQISSEVPQNLSASRPQDRQFILSSKKLLLSDSGFYLCAWSKGSGGANVLTFGAGSRLTVL.

This clone showed up just a few times. The V gene is TRBV7-8, the J gene TRBJ2-7; D is undetermined. CDR1 and CDR2 from the germline V gene are SGHVS and FQNEAQ. This CDR3 spans 14 amino acids. V lost 2 bases to trimming and J lost 2 bases, with 10 bases between them. The CDR3 DNA is TGTGCCAGCAGCTTATTTGAGGTCCCCTACGAGCAGTACTTC. This sequence encodes CASSLFEVPYEQYF. The whole variable domain, filled in from reference TRBV7-8 and TRBJ2-7, reads GAGVSQSPRYKVAKRGQDVALRCDPISGHVSLFWYQQALGQGPEFLTYFQNEAQLDKSGLPSDRFFAERPEGSVSTLKIQRTQQEDSAVYLCASSLFEVPYEQYFGPGTRLTVT.

This chain connects TRBV11-2 to TRBJ2-1; D might be TRBD2 (6 bases). Deletions cut 0 bases from V and 4 bases from J, with 16 bases between. This CDR3 region has 17 residues. Germline CDR1 SGHAT, CDR2 FQNNGV. The CDR3 here is CASSLEAAGTAYNEQFF. In DNA, the CDR3 is TGTGCCAGCAGCTTAGAAGCGGCGGGAACAGCGTACAATGAGCAGTTCTTC.

The CDR3 is CASSQDSVQTYEQYF. For the CDR3, the DNA is TGCGCCAGCAGCCAAGATAGCGTACAGACCTACGAGCAGTACTTC. The rearrangement links TRBV4-1 to TRBJ2-7, with D possibly being TRBD2 (5 bases). The CDR3 has 15 amino acids. CDR1 and CDR2 (germline): MGHRA, YSYEKL. The V and J ends lost 0 bases and 2 bases respectively, with 11 bases between them.

The chain is built from TRBV6-5 and TRBJ1-5, with D perhaps matching TRBD1 (5 bases). Trimming stripped 6 bases from V and 1 base from J, with 10 bases between. The CDR3 consists of 14 residues. Germline V lookup: CDR1 MNHEY, CDR2 SVGAGI. CDR3 loop: CASRPGMSNQPQHF. The DNA for the CDR3 is TGTGCCAGCAGACCAGGGATGAGCAATCAGCCCCAGCATTTT.

The rearrangement links TRBV19 to TRBJ1-1; D perhaps matches TRBD1 (6 bases). There are 13 residues in the CDR3. Trimming took off 6 bases at V and 5 bases at J, with 13 bases between the two ends. Germline lookup yields CDR1 LNHDA and CDR2 SQIVND (reference sequence). In nucleotides, the CDR3 is TGTGCCAGTAGACAGGGTGGGAGAACTGAAGCTTTCTTT. Translation: CASRQGGRTEAFF.

This clone was detected a few times. The V call is TRBV6-5, the J call TRBJ2-3; 7 bases map to TRBD1. The junction had 4 bases not matched to a gene; V was cut back by 0 bases and J by 4 bases. This CDR3 spans 15 amino acids. Germline CDR1 reads MNHEY; CDR2 reads SVGAGI. The CDR3 sequence is CASSYSGTEADTQYF. The CDR3 region has the DNA TGTGCCAGCAGTTACTCCGGGACAGAGGCAGATACGCAGTATTTT.

The chain uses TRBV7-9 and TRBJ2-5, with D perhaps matching TRBD2 (5 bases). CDR1 and CDR2 (germline): SEHNR, FQNEAQ (reference sequence). The CDR3 consists of 15 residues. V was shortened by 6 bases and J by 4 bases, with 18 bases between the two germline ends. DNA of the CDR3: TGTGCCAGCAGTCCTAGGTGGGGAGCGGCAGAGACCCAGTACTTC. Translated: CASSPRWGAAETQYF.

The chain uses TRBV7-9 and TRBJ1-1; 7 bases fit TRBD1. The CDR3 is made up of 14 amino acids. V was clipped by 5 bases and J by 2 bases; unmatched bases: 5. Per germline, CDR1 SEHNR and CDR2 FQNEAQ (reference sequence). CDR3 DNA: TGTGCCAGCAGCCCCGACAGGGCTAACACTGAAGCTTTCTTT. Its protein product is CASSPDRANTEAFF.

The chain has TRBV5-1 and TRBJ2-7; D not resolved. CDR1 SGHRS and CDR2 YFSETQ come from the germline V gene. V lost 4 bases, J lost 4 bases, and 15 bases lay in between. The CDR3 has 14 residues. The CDR3 DNA reads TGCGCCAGCAGCCCACTTCCCCCCGTTTACGAGCAGTACTTC. Translating it yields CASSPLPPVYEQYF.

This sequence joins TRBV6-1 and TRBJ1-1; 8 positions match TRBD1. V lost 6 bases to trimming and J lost 4 bases; unmatched junction nucleotides: 10. Germline-derived CDR1 and CDR2 are MNHNS and SASEGT. The CDR3 spans 15 residues. CDR3 sequence reads: CASSRIGQGSTEAFF. Here the CDR3 DNA reads TGTGCCAGCAGCCGAATCGGACAGGGTAGCACTGAAGCTTTCTTT.

The chain links TRBV7-9 to TRBJ1-2; 9 nucleotides line up with TRBD1. Per germline, CDR1 SEHNR and CDR2 FQNEAQ (reference sequence). This CDR3 has 15 residues. V was clipped by 7 bases and J by 2 bases; unmatched bases: 8. CDR3: CASTRGQGPNYGYTF. For the CDR3, the DNA is TGTGCCAGCACCAGGGGACAGGGTCCCAACTATGGCTACACCTTC.

The rearrangement joins TRBV9 to TRBJ2-1, with D perhaps given as TRBD1 or TRBD2 (6 bases each). Germline CDR1 SGDLS, CDR2 YYNGEE. The CDR3 totals 14 residues. Trimming took off 4 bases at V and 4 bases at J, with 12 bases between the two ends. For the CDR3, the DNA is TGTGCCAGCAGCCCGAGGGGGGCATACAATGAGCAGTTCTTC. It translates to CASSPRGAYNEQFF.

A single count supports this clone. The chain recombines TRBV5-4 with TRBJ2-1, with 8 bases aligning to TRBD2. The CDR3 spans 16 residues. CDR1 is SGHNT and CDR2 is YYREEE in the germline V gene (reference sequence). V trimming: 4 bases; J trimming: 2 bases; junction bases outside the gene matches: 8. CDR3 residues: CASSPGGAVTYNEQFF. DNA for the CDR3: TGTGCCAGCAGCCCGGGAGGGGCGGTTACCTACAATGAGCAGTTCTTC.

The chain uses TRBV25-1 and TRBJ2-5; 10 nucleotides line up with TRBD2. Trimming cost V 2 bases and J 1 base; bases outside gene matches: 4. The CDR3 spans 16 residues. Germline-derived CDR1 and CDR2 are MGHDK and SYGVNS. In DNA form, the CDR3 reads TGTGCCAGCAGTGAACTAGCGGGAGACCTCCAAGAGACCCAGTACTTC. Protein product: CASSELAGDLQETQYF.

The CDR3 coding sequence is TGTGCCATCAGTGAACAGGAGGCTGGCACCGGGGAGCTGTTTTTT. This sequence encodes CAISEQEAGTGELFF. The V gene is TRBV10-3, the J gene TRBJ2-2; perhaps D is TRBD1 or TRBD2 (5 bases each). From germline, CDR1 is ENHRY and CDR2 SYGVKD. V lost 3 bases to trimming and J lost 4 bases, with 12 bases between them. This CDR3 region has 15 residues.

V and J are TRBV14 and TRBJ2-6, with no clear D. Trimming took off 2 bases at V and 0 bases at J, with 5 bases between the two ends. Germline loops: CDR1 SGHDN, CDR2 FVKESK. The CDR3 has 15 residues. Written as DNA, the CDR3 is TGTGCCAGCAGCCAACACAGCTCTGGGGCCAACGTCCTGACTTTC. Translating gives CASSQHSSGANVLTF.

This chain uses TRBV2 with TRBJ1-5; D ambiguous. This CDR3 has 13 residues. Germline loops: CDR1 SNHLY, CDR2 FYNNEI. The V end lost 8 bases, the J end lost 1 base, and 9 bases lay between the germline ends. The CDR3 reads CASVGNSNQPQHF. The CDR3, as DNA: TGTGCCAGCGTGGGCAACAGCAATCAGCCCCAGCATTTT.